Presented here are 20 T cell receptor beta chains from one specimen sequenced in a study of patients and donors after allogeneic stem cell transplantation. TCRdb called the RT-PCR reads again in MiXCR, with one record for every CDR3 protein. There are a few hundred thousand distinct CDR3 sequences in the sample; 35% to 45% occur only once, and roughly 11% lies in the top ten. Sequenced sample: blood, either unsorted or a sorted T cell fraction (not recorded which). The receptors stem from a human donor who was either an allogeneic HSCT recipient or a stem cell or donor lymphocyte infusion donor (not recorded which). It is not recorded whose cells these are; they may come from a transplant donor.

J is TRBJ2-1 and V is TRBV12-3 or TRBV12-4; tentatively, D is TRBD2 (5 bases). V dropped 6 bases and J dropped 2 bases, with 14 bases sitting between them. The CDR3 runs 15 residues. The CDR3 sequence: CASRSPGVPYNEQFF. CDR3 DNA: TGTGCCAGCAGATCTCCCGGGGTCCCCTACAATGAGCAGTTCTTC.

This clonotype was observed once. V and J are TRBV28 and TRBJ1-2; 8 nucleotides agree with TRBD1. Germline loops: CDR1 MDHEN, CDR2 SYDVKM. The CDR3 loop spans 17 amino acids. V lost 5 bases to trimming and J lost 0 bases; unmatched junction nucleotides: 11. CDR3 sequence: CASSPPGTGVTNYGYTF. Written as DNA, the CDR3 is TGTGCCAGCAGTCCCCCCGGGACAGGAGTTACTAACTATGGCTACACCTTC.

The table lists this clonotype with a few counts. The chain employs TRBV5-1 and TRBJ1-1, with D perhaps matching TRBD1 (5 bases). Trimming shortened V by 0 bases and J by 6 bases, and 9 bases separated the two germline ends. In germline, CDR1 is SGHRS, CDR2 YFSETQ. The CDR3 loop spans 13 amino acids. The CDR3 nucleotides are TGCGCCAGCAGCTTGGCCCTGGGGGCTGAAGCTTTCTTT. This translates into CASSLALGAEAFF.

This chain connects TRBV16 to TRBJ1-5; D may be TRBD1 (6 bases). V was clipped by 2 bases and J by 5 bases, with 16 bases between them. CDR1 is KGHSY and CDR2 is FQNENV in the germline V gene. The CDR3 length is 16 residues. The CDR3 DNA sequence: TGTGCCAGCAGCCAACGGGCAGGGGTGCGAGATCAGCCCCAGCATTTT. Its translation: CASSQRAGVRDQPQHF.

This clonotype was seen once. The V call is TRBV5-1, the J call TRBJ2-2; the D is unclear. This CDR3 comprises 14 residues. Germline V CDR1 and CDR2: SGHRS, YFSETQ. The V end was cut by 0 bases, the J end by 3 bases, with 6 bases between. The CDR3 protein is CASSLVQYTGELFF. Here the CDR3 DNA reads TGCGCCAGCAGCTTGGTACAGTACACCGGGGAGCTGTTTTTT.

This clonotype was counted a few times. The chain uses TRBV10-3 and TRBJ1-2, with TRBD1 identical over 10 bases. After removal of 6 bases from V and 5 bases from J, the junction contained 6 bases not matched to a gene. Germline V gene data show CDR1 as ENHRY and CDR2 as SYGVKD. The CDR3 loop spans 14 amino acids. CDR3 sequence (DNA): TGTGCCATCAGCCTCGGGACAGGGGAGTATGGCTACACCTTC. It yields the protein CAISLGTGEYGYTF.

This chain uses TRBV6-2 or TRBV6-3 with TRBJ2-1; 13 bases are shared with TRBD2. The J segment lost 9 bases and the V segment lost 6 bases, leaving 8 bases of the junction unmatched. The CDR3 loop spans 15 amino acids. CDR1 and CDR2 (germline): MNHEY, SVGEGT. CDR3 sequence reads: CASRHTSGGAGEQFF. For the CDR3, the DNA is TGTGCCAGCAGGCACACTAGCGGGGGGGCCGGTGAGCAGTTCTTC.

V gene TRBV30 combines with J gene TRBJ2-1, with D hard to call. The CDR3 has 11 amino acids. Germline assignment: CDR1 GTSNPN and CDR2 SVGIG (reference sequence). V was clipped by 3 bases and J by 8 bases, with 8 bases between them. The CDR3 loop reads CAWSATYEQFF. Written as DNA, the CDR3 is TGTGCCTGGAGCGCTACGTATGAGCAGTTCTTC. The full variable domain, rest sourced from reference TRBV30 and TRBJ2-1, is SQTIHQWPATLVQPVGSPLSLECTVEGTSNPNLYWYRQAAGRGLQLLFYSVGIGQISSEVPQNLSASRPQDRQFILSSKKLLLSDSGFYLCAWSATYEQFFGPGTRLTVL.

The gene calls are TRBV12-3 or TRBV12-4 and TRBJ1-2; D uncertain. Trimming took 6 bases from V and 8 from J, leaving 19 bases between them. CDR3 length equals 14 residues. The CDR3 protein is CASSPDGVPGGYTF. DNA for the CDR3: TGTGCCAGCAGCCCCGACGGGGTCCCTGGCGGCTACACCTTC.

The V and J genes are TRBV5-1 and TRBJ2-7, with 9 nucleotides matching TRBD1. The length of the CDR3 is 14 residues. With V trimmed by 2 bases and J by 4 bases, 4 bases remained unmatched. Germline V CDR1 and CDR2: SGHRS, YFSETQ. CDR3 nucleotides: TGCGCCAGCAGCTTAACCGGGACAGGGTACGAGCAGTACTTC. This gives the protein CASSLTGTGYEQYF.

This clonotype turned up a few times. CDR3 sequence: CATSAETANQPQHF. The CDR3 DNA sequence: TGTGCCACCAGTGCTGAGACAGCGAATCAGCCCCAGCATTTT. The gene calls are TRBV24-1 and TRBJ1-5, with D possibly being TRBD1 (5 bases). Trimming removed 5 bases from V and 4 bases from J, with 11 bases in between. Germline CDR1 and CDR2: KGHDR and SFDVKD. The CDR3 length is 14 residues.

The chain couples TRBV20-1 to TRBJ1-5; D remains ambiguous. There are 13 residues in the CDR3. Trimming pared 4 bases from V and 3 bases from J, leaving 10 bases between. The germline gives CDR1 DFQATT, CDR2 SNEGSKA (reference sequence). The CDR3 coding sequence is TGCAGTGCTAAAGACGGTTACAATCAGCCCCAGCATTTT. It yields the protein CSAKDGYNQPQHF.

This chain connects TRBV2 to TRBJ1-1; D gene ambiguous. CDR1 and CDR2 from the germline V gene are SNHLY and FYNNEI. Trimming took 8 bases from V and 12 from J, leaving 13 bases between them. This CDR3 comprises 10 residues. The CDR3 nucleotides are TGTGCCAGCGGGTTGAGGGCACCTTTCTTT. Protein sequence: CASGLRAPFF. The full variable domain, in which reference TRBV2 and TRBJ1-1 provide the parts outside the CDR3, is EPEVTQTPSHQVTQMGQEVILRCVPISNHLYFYWYRQILGQKVEFLVSFYNNEISEKSEIFDDQFSVERPDGSNFTLKIRSTKLEDSAMYFCASGLRAPFFGQGTRLTVV.

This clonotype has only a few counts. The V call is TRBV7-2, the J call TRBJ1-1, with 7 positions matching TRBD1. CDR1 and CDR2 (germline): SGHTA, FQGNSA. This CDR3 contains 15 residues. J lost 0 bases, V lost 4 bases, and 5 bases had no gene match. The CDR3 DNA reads TGTGCCAGCAGCTCCACCGGGACAGTGAACACTGAAGCTTTCTTT. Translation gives CASSSTGTVNTEAFF.

In nucleotides, the CDR3 is TGTGCCAGCAGCCAAACGGGCAGAAGCACAGATACGCAGTATTTT. Translation: CASSQTGRSTDTQYF. The V gene is TRBV3-1, the J gene TRBJ2-3; no clear D gene. V was shortened by 2 bases and J by 0 bases, with 9 bases between the two germline ends. This CDR3 contains 15 residues. The germline gives CDR1 LGHDT, CDR2 YNNKEL (reference sequence).

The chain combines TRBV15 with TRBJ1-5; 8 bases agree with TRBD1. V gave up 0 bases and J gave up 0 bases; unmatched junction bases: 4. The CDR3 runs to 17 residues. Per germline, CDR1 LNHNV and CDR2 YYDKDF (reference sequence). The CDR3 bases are TGTGCCACCAGCAGAGATCTGGGACAGGTTAGCAATCAGCCCCAGCATTTT. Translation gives CATSRDLGQVSNQPQHF.

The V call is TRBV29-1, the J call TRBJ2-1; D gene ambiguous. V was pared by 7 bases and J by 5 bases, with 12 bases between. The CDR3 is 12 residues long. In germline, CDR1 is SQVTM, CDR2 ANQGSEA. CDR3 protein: CSAGPGNNEQFF. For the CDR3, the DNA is TGCAGCGCCGGGCCGGGTAACAATGAGCAGTTCTTC.

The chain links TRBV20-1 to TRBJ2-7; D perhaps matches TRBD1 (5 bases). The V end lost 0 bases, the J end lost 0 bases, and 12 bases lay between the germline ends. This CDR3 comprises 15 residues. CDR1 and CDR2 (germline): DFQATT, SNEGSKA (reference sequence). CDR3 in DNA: TGCAGTGCTAGAGAAAGGGGAATGAGCTCCTACGAGCAGTACTTC. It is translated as CSARERGMSSYEQYF.

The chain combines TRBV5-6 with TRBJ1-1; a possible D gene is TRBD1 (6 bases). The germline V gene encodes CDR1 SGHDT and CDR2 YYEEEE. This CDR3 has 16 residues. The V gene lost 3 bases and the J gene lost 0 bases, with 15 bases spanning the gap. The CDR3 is CASSSPDSQLNTEAFF. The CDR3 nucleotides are TGTGCCAGCAGCTCGCCGGACAGCCAGTTGAACACTGAAGCTTTCTTT.

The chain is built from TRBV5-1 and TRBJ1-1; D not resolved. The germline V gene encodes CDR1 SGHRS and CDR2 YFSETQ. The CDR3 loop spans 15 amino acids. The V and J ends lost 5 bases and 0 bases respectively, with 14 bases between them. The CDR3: CASSEYRGMNTEAFF. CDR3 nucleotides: TGCGCCAGCAGTGAATATAGAGGCATGAACACTGAAGCTTTCTTT.